This T cell receptor (beta chain) was observed in a study of blood T cells in healthy people across ages. Next came a second PCR, run for about 6 to 11 cycles, which used a sample-barcoded 5' primer along with a J-beta primer mix. TCRdb processed the 5' RACE reads anew with MiXCR; each CDR3 protein has one entry. The sample has roughly 1.6 million distinct CDR3 sequences, about 31% seen once. Germline values: CDR1 SGHTA, CDR2 FQGTGA. This CDR3 region has 16 residues. V lost 2 bases, J lost 0 bases, and 4 bases stayed unmatched. This clonotype was obtained from a woman aged 25 to 39 in good health. Sample: blood. The J gene is TRBJ2-1, the V gene TRBV7-3; 7 nucleotides match TRBD2. DNA for the CDR3: TGTGCCAGCAGCTTATCGCGGGAGAGCTCCTACAATGAGCAGTTCTTC. It specifies CASSLSRESSYNEQFF.